Listed below are T cell receptor beta chains from one sample, sequenced in a study of preoperative IRX-2 immunotherapy in early breast cancer. Profiling relied on immunoSEQ multiplex PCR, and the TCRdb table lists in-frame clones only, not all of them. Of approximately 24,000 clones in the sample, approximately 78% were seen once. Sequencing was performed on lymph node tissue, taken after IRX-2 immunotherapy. Source of these receptors: a human donor with breast cancer. The CDR3 runs from the conserved cysteine through the conserved F or W. A D gene is named only where the DNA matches it firmly. A clone size is listed for some rows: how often the clone was seen (once, few, many), or a class if it is expanded.

abundance,len,j_gene,d_gene,v_gene,CDR3nt,CDR3aa
NA,13,TRBJ1-4,NA,TRBV18,TGTGCCAGCTCGGGTGCAACTAATGAAAAACTGTTTTTT,CASSGATNEKLFF
NA,18,TRBJ2-2,NA,TRBV18,TGTGCCAGCTCACCAAGCCCCCGCGGGGTCCGGAACACCGGGGAGCTGTTTTTT,CASSPSPRGVRNTGELFF
NA,15,TRBJ1-1,NA,TRBV18,TGTGCCAGCTCACCCAGGATTATCCTGGACACTGAAGCTTTCTTT,CASSPRIILDTEAFF
NA,13,TRBJ1-4,NA,TRBV30,TGTGCCTGGAGCCTTACAGGGAGCGAAAAACTGTTTTTT,CAWSLTGSEKLFF
NA,15,TRBJ1-1,TRBD1,TRBV11-3,TGTGCCAGCAGCTTAGGACAGGGGCTGAACACTGAAGCTTTCTTT,CASSLGQGLNTEAFF
NA,14,TRBJ1-2,NA,TRBV18,TGTGCCAGCTCAAATGACAGGAATAATGGTGGCTACACCTTC,CASSNDRNNGGYTF
NA,13,TRBJ2-7,TRBD1,TRBV6-8,TGTGCCAGCAGTTACGACAGGGGCTACGAGCAGTACTTC,CASSYDRGYEQYF
NA,13,TRBJ2-7,NA,TRBV30,TGTGCCTGGAGTGTACGAGCCCGTTCGGAGCAGTACTTC,CAWSVRARSEQYF
NA,15,TRBJ1-4,TRBD1,TRBV11-3,TGTGCCAGCAGCTGGGGACAGGGCGGTAATGAAAAACTGTTTTTT,CASSWGQGGNEKLFF
NA,16,TRBJ2-3,NA,TRBV7-6,TGTGCCAGCAGCTTGGACGCGGGGAGCGCCACAGATACGCAGTATTTT,CASSLDAGSATDTQYF
NA,15,TRBJ1-4,NA,TRBV19,TGTGCCAGTAGTATGCTGGGCGCCGGGGGGGAAAAACTGTTTTTT,CASSMLGAGGEKLFF
NA,14,TRBJ1-5,NA,TRBV6-8,TGTGCCAGCAGTCCTGGACAGTTCAATCAGCCCCAGCATTTT,CASSPGQFNQPQHF
NA,13,TRBJ1-1,NA,TRBV6-7,TGTGCCAGCAGTGAGGGCAAAGGAACTGAAGCTTTCTTT,CASSEGKGTEAFF
NA,18,TRBJ1-6,TRBD1,TRBV6-8,TGTGCCAGCAGTTACTCGAGGGGACAGGGGGCGAGAAATTCACCCCTCCACTTT,CASSYSRGQGARNSPLHF
NA,15,TRBJ2-5,TRBD1,TRBV5-1,TGCGCCAGCAGCTTGGGGACAGGGATTTGGGAGACCCAGTACTTC,CASSLGTGIWETQYF
few,15,TRBJ2-1,NA,TRBV15,TGTGCCACCAGCAGAGAGGGGCAGCCCTACAATGAGCAGTTCTTC,CATSREGQPYNEQFF
once,17,TRBJ2-2,NA,TRBV15,TGTGCCACCAGCGGGGTCCTAATGAGGGGGGACACCGGGGAGCTGTTTTTT,CATSGVLMRGDTGELFF
NA,14,TRBJ1-4,NA,TRBV6-8,TGTGCCAGCAGTTACCTGGAGGCGGGGGAAAAACTGTTTTTT,CASSYLEAGEKLFF
NA,15,TRBJ1-1,NA,TRBV5-1,TGCGCCAGCACCCCGATGACACATCTGAACACTGAAGCTTTCTTT,CASTPMTHLNTEAFF
NA,15,TRBJ2-5,NA,TRBV19,TGTGCCAGTGGAGTGGGCCACTACCCCAGGGAGACCCAGTACTTC,CASGVGHYPRETQYF
NA,16,TRBJ2-7,TRBD1,TRBV10-2,TGCGCCAGCAGAACAATAGGACAGGGAGGCTCCTACGAGCAGTACTTC,CASRTIGQGGSYEQYF
NA,17,TRBJ1-1,TRBD1,TRBV29-1,TGCAGCGTCCCCCAGGGGGGTTTGGGTTCTTTGGTCACTGAAGCTTTCTTT,CSVPQGGLGSLVTEAFF
NA,17,TRBJ1-2,NA,TRBV28,TGTGCCAGCAGTCTGACTATGGGCCAGTTCGTAATTATGGGCTACACCTTC,CASSLTMGQFVIMGYTF
few,13,TRBJ1-1,NA,TRBV6-8,TGTGCCAGCAGTGGAGAAGGGAACACTGAAGCTTTCTTT,CASSGEGNTEAFF
NA,18,TRBJ2-4,TRBD1,TRBV6-8,TGTGCCAGCAGCGGACAGGGTTGGGGGTCGGGTGCCAAAAACATTCAGTACTTC,CASSGQGWGSGAKNIQYF
NA,16,TRBJ1-5,NA,TRBV11-3,TGTGCCAGCAGCTTAGTTGCAGGGGCGAGCAATCAGCCCCAGCATTTT,CASSLVAGASNQPQHF
NA,17,TRBJ2-5,TRBD2,TRBV5-1,TGCGCCAGCAGCTTGGGGCTAGCGGGGGCACCTCGGGAGACCCAGTACTTC,CASSLGLAGAPRETQYF
few,14,TRBJ1-6,NA,TRBV6-8,TGTGCCAGCAGGTCACAGGGTGTAGGGTCACCCCTCCACTTT,CASRSQGVGSPLHF
NA,13,TRBJ1-2,NA,TRBV6-8,TGTGCCAGCAGCATAGGGGGTATGGATGGCTACACCTTC,CASSIGGMDGYTF
NA,15,TRBJ2-3,NA,TRBV1,TGCGCCAGCAGCCAACGGACTAGCGGGGAAGATACGCAGTATTTT,CASSQRTSGEDTQYF
NA,14,TRBJ1-2,NA,TRBV18,TGTGCCAGCTCACCACCGGGGGACCCCTATGGCTACACCTTC,CASSPPGDPYGYTF
NA,15,TRBJ2-7,NA,TRBV6-8,TGTGCCAGCAGTGGGGGATCGGGTGCCTTATACGAGCAGTACTTC,CASSGGSGALYEQYF
NA,16,TRBJ1-6,TRBD1,TRBV11-3,TGTGCCAGCAGCCAAAAACTACAGGGGGCTCGATCACCCCTCCACTTT,CASSQKLQGARSPLHF
NA,12,TRBJ1-2,NA,TRBV30,TGTGCCTACTCAGGAGGAGGCGACGGCTACACCTTC,CAYSGGGDGYTF
few,14,TRBJ2-3,TRBD2,TRBV6-8,TGTGCCAGCAGTGTAGCGGGAGGCACAGATACGCAGTATTTT,CASSVAGGTDTQYF
NA,15,TRBJ1-3,TRBD1,TRBV6-8,TGTGCCAGCAGTCTCAGACAGGGCGGCCGTTCCACCATATATTTT,CASSLRQGGRSTIYF
NA,15,TRBJ1-1,NA,TRBV6-8,TGTGCCAGCAGTTACTCGTCAGGGGTTACCACTGAAGCTTTCTTT,CASSYSSGVTTEAFF
NA,13,TRBJ2-1,NA,TRBV19,TGTGCCACTAAAGGCGGTAGCGAAAATGAGCAGTTCTTC,CATKGGSENEQFF
few,13,TRBJ1-5,NA,TRBV30,TGTGCCTGGAGTGTAGTCGGCAATCAGCCCCAGCATTTT,CAWSVVGNQPQHF
NA,15,TRBJ1-2,NA,TRBV4-1,TGCGCCAGCAGCCAAGATTTTTCCTCCCGCTATGGCTACACCTTC,CASSQDFSSRYGYTF
NA,17,TRBJ1-4,NA,TRBV6-8,TGTGCCAGCAGTGTGTACAAGGGGGGACCAACTAATGAAAAACTGTTTTTT,CASSVYKGGPTNEKLFF
NA,15,TRBJ1-3,TRBD1,TRBV30,TGTGCCTCAGAAAGACGGGACAGAAATGTGGACACCATATATTTT,CASERRDRNVDTIYF
NA,14,TRBJ1-1,NA,TRBV5-1,TGCGCCAGCAGCTATGGAAGTGGAGGCACTGAAGCTTTCTTT,CASSYGSGGTEAFF
NA,14,TRBJ2-1,NA,TRBV11-3,TGTGCCAGCAGCCCTCGGGGCTCCTACAATGAGCAGTTCTTC,CASSPRGSYNEQFF
NA,14,TRBJ2-1,NA,TRBV5-1,TGCGCCAGCAGCTTGGCCGCCTCCTACAATGAGCAGTTCTTC,CASSLAASYNEQFF
NA,14,TRBJ2-7,NA,TRBV1,TGCGCCAGCAGCCAGGGACCAGGGATTGGCGAGCAGTACTTC,CASSQGPGIGEQYF
NA,14,TRBJ1-5,TRBD1,TRBV18,TGTGCCAGCTCACCTTCCAGGGGGAATCAGCCCCAGCATTTT,CASSPSRGNQPQHF
few,15,TRBJ2-3,TRBD2,TRBV30,TGTGCCTGGAGTCCCCTAGCGGGAACCACAGATACGCAGTATTTT,CAWSPLAGTTDTQYF
NA,15,TRBJ2-1,NA,TRBV5-1,TGCGCCAGCAGCTTGGTCCGTGCAGCTTACAATGAGCAGTTCTTC,CASSLVRAAYNEQFF
NA,14,TRBJ1-2,NA,TRBV6-8,TGTGCCAGCAGTTCCGTCATGGTCAACTATGGCTACACCTTC,CASSSVMVNYGYTF
NA,16,TRBJ2-1,TRBD2,TRBV19,TGTGCCAGTAGGGGACCGGGACTAGCGGGATTAAGCGAGCAGTTCTTC,CASRGPGLAGLSEQFF
NA,15,TRBJ2-3,NA,TRBV23-1,TGCGCCAGCAGTCAATGGGCTAATAGCACAGATACGCAGTATTTT,CASSQWANSTDTQYF